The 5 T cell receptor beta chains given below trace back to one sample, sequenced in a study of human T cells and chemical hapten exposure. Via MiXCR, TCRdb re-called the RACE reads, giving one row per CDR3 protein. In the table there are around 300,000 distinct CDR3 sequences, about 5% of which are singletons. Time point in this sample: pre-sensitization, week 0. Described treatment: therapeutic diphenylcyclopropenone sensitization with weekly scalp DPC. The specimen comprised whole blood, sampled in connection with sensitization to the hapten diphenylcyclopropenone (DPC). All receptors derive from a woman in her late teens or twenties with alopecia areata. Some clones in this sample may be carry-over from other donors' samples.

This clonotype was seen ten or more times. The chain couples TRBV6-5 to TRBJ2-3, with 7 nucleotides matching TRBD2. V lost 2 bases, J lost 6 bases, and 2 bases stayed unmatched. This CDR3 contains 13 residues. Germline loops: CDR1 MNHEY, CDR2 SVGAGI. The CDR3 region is CASSYISGDTQYF. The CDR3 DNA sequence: TGTGCCAGCAGTTACATTAGCGGGGATACGCAGTATTTT.

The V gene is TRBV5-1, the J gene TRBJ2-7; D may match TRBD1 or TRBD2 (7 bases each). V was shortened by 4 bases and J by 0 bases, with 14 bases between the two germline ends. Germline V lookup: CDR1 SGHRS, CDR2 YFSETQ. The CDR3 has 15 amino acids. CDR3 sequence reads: CASSPRGTASYEQYF. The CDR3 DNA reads TGCGCCAGCAGCCCGCGGGGGACAGCCTCCTACGAGCAGTACTTC.

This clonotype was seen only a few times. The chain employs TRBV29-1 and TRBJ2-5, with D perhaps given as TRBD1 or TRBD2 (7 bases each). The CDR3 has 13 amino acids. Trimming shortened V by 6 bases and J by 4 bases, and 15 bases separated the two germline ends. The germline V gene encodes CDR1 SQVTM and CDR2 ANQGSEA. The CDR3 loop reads CSVQGGGGETQYF. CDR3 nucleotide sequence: TGCAGCGTCCAGGGAGGGGGCGGAGAGACCCAGTACTTC.

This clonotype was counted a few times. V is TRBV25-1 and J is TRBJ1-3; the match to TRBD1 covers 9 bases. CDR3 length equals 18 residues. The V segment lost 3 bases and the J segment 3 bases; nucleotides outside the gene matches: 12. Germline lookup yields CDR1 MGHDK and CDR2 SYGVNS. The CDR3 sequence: CASSDTPGTGRGGNTIYF. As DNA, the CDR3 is TGTGCCAGCAGTGATACTCCCGGGACAGGGAGAGGTGGAAACACCATATATTTT.

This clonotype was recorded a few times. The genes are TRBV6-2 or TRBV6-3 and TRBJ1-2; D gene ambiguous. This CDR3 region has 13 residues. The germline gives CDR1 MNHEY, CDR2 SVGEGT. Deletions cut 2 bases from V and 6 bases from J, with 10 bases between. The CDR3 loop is CASSYIMGDGYTF. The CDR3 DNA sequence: TGTGCCAGCAGTTACATAATGGGAGATGGCTACACCTTC.